These 13 T cell receptor beta chains were all obtained from the same sample, sequenced in a study of blood T cell repertoires in COVID-19. Sequencing used immunoSEQ multiplex PCR; TCRdb keeps in-frame clones, though not all of them. In the table there are about 270,000 clones, approximately 86% of which are singletons. The sample consisted of PBMCs or T cells enriched from blood (not recorded which). The receptors shown here come from a woman aged 18-29 years who had recovered from COVID-19.

The chain is built from TRBV27 and TRBJ1-2; 9 bases map to TRBD1. The CDR3 consists of 15 residues. J gave up 5 bases and V 3 bases, and 7 bases lay outside the gene matches. Germline CDR1 and CDR2: MNHEY and SMNVEV (reference sequence). This CDR3 reads CASSFFWTGEYGYTF. CDR3 DNA sequence: TGTGCCAGCAGTTTTTTTTGGACAGGGGAATATGGCTACACCTTC.

The chain couples TRBV12-5 to TRBJ1-4; weak D call: TRBD1 (6 bases). The CDR3 has 15 amino acids. Germline CDR1 LGHNT, CDR2 FRNRAP. Trimming shortened V by 9 bases and J by 5 bases, and 19 bases separated the two germline ends. CDR3 sequence reads: CASAILRGANEKLFF. CDR3 coding DNA: TGTGCTAGCGCCATTTTACGGGGGGCCAATGAAAAACTGTTTTTT.

The V and J genes are TRBV21-1 and TRBJ2-1; the table calls TRBD2, which could not be checked here. TRBV21-1 corresponds to a pseudogene. The CDR3 covers 16 residues. The CDR3 nucleotides read TGTGCCAGCAGCCCCCTCCGGGAGGGTTCCTACAATGAGCAGTTCTTC. It translates to CASSPLREGSYNEQFF.

The chain couples TRBV21-1 to TRBJ1-2. TRBV21-1 is annotated as a pseudogene. The CDR3 runs 18 residues. This CDR3 reads CASSTPFGEAEGNYGYTF. The CDR3 DNA sequence: TGTGCCAGCAGCACTCCCTTCGGGGAAGCCGAGGGAAACTATGGCTACACCTTC.

The chain uses TRBV6-1 and TRBJ1-1; the D is unclear. Trimming took off 8 bases at V and 3 bases at J, with 10 bases between the two ends. CDR3 size: 12 residues. Germline V gives CDR1 MNHNS, CDR2 SASEGT. The chain's CDR3 is CASRYGDTEAFF. The CDR3 coding sequence is TGTGCCAGCCGCTACGGAGACACTGAAGCTTTCTTT.

The rearrangement uses TRBV9 and TRBJ1-4; 7 bases agree with TRBD1. J lost 7 bases, V lost 3 bases, and 9 bases had no gene match. The CDR3 length is 15 residues. From germline, CDR1 is SGDLS and CDR2 YYNGEE. The CDR3 bases are TGTGCCAGCAGCGCCACCGGGACAGTGGGTGAAAAACTGTTTTTT. Protein product: CASSATGTVGEKLFF. The variable domain in full, completed from reference TRBV9 and TRBJ1-4, reads DSGVTQTPKHLITATGQRVTLRCSPRSGDLSVYWYQQSLDQGLQFLIQYYNGEERAKGNILERFSAQQFPDLHSELNLSSLELGDSALYFCASSATGTVGEKLFFGSGTQLSVL.

This clone was recorded a few times. The chain has TRBV7-9 and TRBJ1-3, with D maybe TRBD1 (6 bases). The CDR3 has 14 residues. V lost 7 bases and J 0 bases, leaving 10 bases between the germline ends. CDR1 is SEHNR and CDR2 is FQNEAQ in the germline V gene (reference sequence). This chain's CDR3 is CASNTGYSGNTIYF. The CDR3 DNA is TGTGCCAGCAACACAGGGTACTCTGGAAACACCATATATTTT. Complete variable domain (other parts from reference TRBV7-9 and TRBJ1-3): DTGVSQNPRHKITKRGQNVTFRCDPISEHNRLYWYRQTLGQGPEFLTYFQNEAQLEKSRLLSDRFSAERPKGSFSTLEIQRTEQGDSAMYLCASNTGYSGNTIYFGEGSWLTVV.

V is TRBV28 and J is TRBJ2-1, with 8 bases aligning to TRBD1. Germline lookup yields CDR1 MDHEN and CDR2 SYDVKM. V shed 6 bases, J shed 5 bases, and the junction held 12 bases outside the gene matches. The CDR3 covers 16 residues. The DNA for the CDR3 is TGTGCCAGCAGAGAGACAGGGGACTCGGACCACAATGAGCAGTTCTTC. It encodes CASRETGDSDHNEQFF. The full variable domain, with the rest looked up from reference TRBV28 and TRBJ2-1, is DVKVTQSSRYLVKRTGEKVFLECVQDMDHENMFWYRQDPGLGLRLIYFSYDVKMKEKGDIPEGYSVSREKKERFSLILESASTNQTSMYLCASRETGDSDHNEQFFGPGTRLTVL.

V gene TRBV6-5 combines with J gene TRBJ1-3; D is ambiguous. Trimming removed 7 bases at V and 0 bases at J, with 7 bases between. The CDR3 is made up of 13 amino acids. CDR1 is MNHEY and CDR2 is SVGAGI in the germline V gene. This CDR3 is CASTTFSGNTIYF. The CDR3 nucleotides are TGTGCCAGCACTACTTTCTCTGGAAACACCATATATTTT.

This clone was counted between two and nine times. The chain couples TRBV3-1 (or the pseudogene TRBV3-2) to TRBJ2-1, with 11 bases matching TRBD2. The CDR3 has 20 amino acids. J lost 8 bases, V lost 2 bases, and 20 bases had no gene match. Germline V gene sequence: CDR1 LGHDT, CDR2 YNNKEL (reference sequence). The CDR3 protein is CASSQLPRVGSGRGADEQFF. The DNA of the CDR3 is TGTGCCAGCAGCCAACTTCCTCGAGTGGGTAGCGGGAGGGGAGCCGATGAGCAGTTCTTC.

The genes are TRBV4-3 and TRBJ2-3; TRBD1 matches at 7 bases. V lost 1 base and J lost 2; bases outside the gene matches: 3. Germline lookup yields CDR1 LGHNA and CDR2 YSLEER. This CDR3 contains 15 residues. The CDR3 sequence: CASSQGQGNTDTQYF. For the CDR3, the DNA is TGCGCCAGCAGCCAAGGACAGGGAAACACAGATACGCAGTATTTT.

The chain joins TRBV28 to TRBJ2-7; 7 bases are a match to TRBD2. Looked up from germline, CDR1 is MDHEN and CDR2 is SYDVKM. Germline trimming cut 6 bases from V and 7 bases from J; bases unmatched to any gene: 18. CDR3 size: 16 residues. Here the CDR3 DNA reads TGTGCCAGCAGAATGGGACTAACGGGAGAGGGCTTTGAGCAGTACTTC. It yields the protein CASRMGLTGEGFEQYF.

The rearrangement links TRBV27 to TRBJ2-7; TRBD1 matches 8 bases. The CDR3 totals 15 residues. Per the germline V gene, CDR1 is MNHEY and CDR2 is SMNVEV (reference sequence). J was trimmed by 0 bases and V by 5 bases; bases with no gene match: 6. The CDR3 region is CASSTSGTGSYEQYF. The DNA of the CDR3 is TGTGCCAGCAGTACCTCCGGGACAGGCTCCTACGAGCAGTACTTC.